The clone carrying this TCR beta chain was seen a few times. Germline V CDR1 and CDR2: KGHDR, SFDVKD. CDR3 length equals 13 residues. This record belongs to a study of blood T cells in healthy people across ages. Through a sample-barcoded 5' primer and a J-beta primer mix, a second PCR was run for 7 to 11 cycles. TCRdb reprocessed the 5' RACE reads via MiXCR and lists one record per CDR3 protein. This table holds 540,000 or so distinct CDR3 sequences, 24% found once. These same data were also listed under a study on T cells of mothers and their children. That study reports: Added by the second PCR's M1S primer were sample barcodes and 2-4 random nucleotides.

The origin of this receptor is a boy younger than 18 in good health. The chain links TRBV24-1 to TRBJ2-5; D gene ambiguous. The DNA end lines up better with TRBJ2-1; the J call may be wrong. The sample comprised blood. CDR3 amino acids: CATRADGYNEQFF. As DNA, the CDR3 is TGTGCCACCAGAGCAGACGGATACAATGAGCAGTTCTTC.